A single sample gave rise to the 18 T cell receptor beta chains below, sequenced in a study of tissue T cells after allogeneic stem cell transplantation. Noted time point: mouse harvest day 14 after allogeneic transplant. Mouse grafts combined 10^7 T-cell-depleted bone marrow cells with 10^6 splenic CD5+ T cells. Using immunoSEQ multiplex PCR, the repertoire was profiled, and TCRdb retains in-frame clones only, with some absent. Altogether thousands of clones are present, around 48% being singletons, with the ten largest covering about 42%. The specimen sequenced was gut tissue. The receptor source for this set is a female BALB/c mouse given C57BL/6 T cells with graft-versus-host disease after an allogeneic hematopoietic cell transplant.

This clone was counted a few times. Gene names and germline refer to mouse. The CDR3 end lies 1 residue beyond the end of the read and is filled in from the germline J gene. This rearrangement joins TRBV3 to TRBJ2-5; tentative D call: TRBD1 (6 bases). V lost 1 base and J 5 bases, leaving 13 bases between the germline ends. Per germline, CDR1 SNHLY and CDR2 FYNGKV (reference sequence). The CDR3 has 15 residues. The CDR3 here is CASSLEAGVGDTQYF. CDR3 DNA (partial): TGTGCCAGCAGCTTAGAGGCAGGGGTGGGAGACACCCAGTAC.

A word on this clone: The gene names here belong to mouse. The CDR3 end is not reached by the read, which stops 1 residue before it; the germline J gene fills it in. Other nucleotide sequences from this sample produce the same CDR3. The V and J genes are TRBV26 and TRBJ1-1; D perhaps matches TRBD1 (6 bases). The V end lost 6 bases, the J end lost 1 base, and 9 bases lay between the germline ends. The CDR3 spans 13 residues. The germline V gene encodes CDR1 KGHPV and CDR2 FQNQEV (reference sequence). The sequenced part of the CDR3 DNA is TGTGCCAGCAGCCTGGGACAAAACACAGAAGTCTTC. Protein: CASSLGQNTEVF. The whole CDR3 sequence is CASSLGQNTEVFF.

As concerns this clone: Gene names and germline refer to mouse. The DNA ends 1 residue before the CDR3 does, and the rest of the CDR3 is filled in from the germline J gene. This sequence joins TRBV13-1 and TRBJ1-2; D may be TRBD1 (5 bases). Trimming pared 5 bases from V and 0 bases from J, leaving 14 bases between. CDR1 and CDR2 from the germline V gene are NSHNY and SYGAGN. This CDR3 spans 15 amino acids. The CDR3 sequence is CASSLGTDANSDYTF. The covered CDR3 bases are TGTGCCAGCAGCCTAGGGACCGATGCAAACTCCGACTACACC.

By its share, this clone is medium-sized (0.01 to 0.1%). Mouse germline and gene names are used. The read halts 1 residue ahead of the CDR3 end, with the missing end drawn from the germline J gene. The V call is TRBV12-1, the J call TRBJ2-3; D is ambiguous. Germline CDR1 and CDR2: SGHSN and HYEKVE. V was trimmed by 2 bases and J by 0 bases, leaving 8 bases between them. This CDR3 has 14 residues. The CDR3 bases that were read are TGTGCCAGCTCTCGCCCTTCTAGTGCAGAAACGCTGTAT. This translates into CASSRPSSAETLY. In full, the CDR3 is CASSRPSSAETLYF. The whole variable domain, remainder taken from reference TRBV12-1 and TRBJ2-3, is DSGVVQSPRHIIKEKGGRSVLTCIPISGHSNVVWYQQTLGKELKFLIQHYEKVERDKGFLPSRFSVQQFDDYHSEMNMSALELEDSAMYFCASSRPSSAETLYFGSGTRLTVL.

This clone has only a few counts. Here the gene names and germline are mouse. The sequenced fragment ends 1 residue before the CDR3 boundary, so the rest is inferred from the germline J gene. This rearrangement joins TRBV13-2 to TRBJ2-7, with TRBD2 identical over 7 bases. V lost 2 bases and J lost 9; bases outside the gene matches: 5. Germline V lookup: CDR1 NNHNN, CDR2 SYGAGS (reference sequence). The CDR3 consists of 12 residues. The CDR3: CASGERLGVQYF. CDR3 DNA (partial): TGTGCCAGCGGTGAAAGGCTGGGGGTACAGTAC.

This clone was observed a few times. The genes and germline here are from mouse. The CDR3 end lies 1 residue beyond the end of the read and is filled in from the germline J gene. This chain uses TRBV13-1 with TRBJ2-3; perhaps TRBD1 as D (6 bases). V gave up 4 bases and J gave up 0 bases, with 12 bases separating them. Germline lookup yields CDR1 NSHNY and CDR2 SYGAGN. CDR3 length equals 15 residues. Incomplete CDR3 DNA: TGTGCCAGCAGTTCGGGACAAACTAGTGCAGAAACGCTGTAT. This encodes CASSSGQTSAETLY. The entire CDR3 protein reads CASSSGQTSAETLYF.

As regards this clone: The germline and genes are mouse ones. Coverage ceases 1 residue before the CDR3 finishes, and the germline J gene fills in the end. This rearrangement joins TRBV15 to TRBJ1-1, with D uncertain. This CDR3 region has 13 residues. Germline CDR1 reads SGHND; CDR2 reads FRSKSL. V was shortened by 2 bases and J by 0 bases, with 4 bases between the two germline ends. The CDR3 reads CASSLTPNTEVFF. CDR3 bases read: TGTGCCAGCAGTTTAACTCCAAACACAGAAGTCTTC. Together with reference TRBV15 and TRBJ1-1, the CDR3 gives the full variable domain: DAGVTQTPRHEVAEKGQTIILKCEPVSGHNDLFWYRQTKIQGLELLSYFRSKSLMEDGGAFKDRFKAEMLNSSFSTLKIQPTEPKDSAVYLCASSLTPNTEVFFGKGTRLTVV.

Notes on this clone: The germline and genes are mouse ones. The read falls 1 residue short of the CDR3 end, and the missing part is taken from the germline J gene. V and J are TRBV12-1 and TRBJ2-3, with TRBD2 matching over 9 bases. CDR1 and CDR2 from the germline V gene are SGHSN and HYEKVE. V trimming: 4 bases; J trimming: 2 bases; junction bases outside the gene matches: 6. This CDR3 region has 15 residues. CDR3 region: CASSLDWGYAETLYF. The sequenced part of the CDR3 DNA is TGTGCCAGCTCCCTCGACTGGGGGTATGCAGAAACGCTGTAT.

This clone was seen a few times. The germline and genes are mouse ones. The read ends 1 residue before the CDR3 terminus; that terminus is restored from the germline J gene. The rearrangement links TRBV13-2 to TRBJ1-4; 8 bases align to TRBD1. V lost 1 base, J lost 4 bases, and 3 bases stayed unmatched. Germline CDR1 is NNHNN and CDR2 is SYGAGS (reference sequence). The CDR3 has 15 residues. The covered CDR3 bases are TGTGCCAGCGGTGATCCGGGACAGGACAACGAAAGATTATTT. Translation gives CASGDPGQDNERLF. The CDR3 in full is CASGDPGQDNERLFF.

This clone was observed a few times. Gene names refer to mouse genes. Coverage ceases 1 residue before the CDR3 finishes, and the germline J gene fills in the end. This chain connects TRBV3 to TRBJ1-4; D is ambiguous. V was pared by 2 bases and J by 7 bases, with 2 bases between. The CDR3 totals 11 residues. CDR1 is SNHLY and CDR2 is FYNGKV in the germline V gene (reference sequence). The CDR3 loop is CASSLRERLFF. Incomplete CDR3 DNA: TGTGCCAGCAGCTTACGCGAAAGATTATTT.

This clone showed up just a few times. Mouse gene names and germline throughout. The CDR3 is cut off 1 residue early in the read; its end comes from the germline J gene. The chain couples TRBV29 to TRBJ1-4; no firm D call. The length of the CDR3 is 11 residues. In germline, CDR1 is MSHET, CDR2 SYDVDS. Trimming removed 4 bases at V and 6 bases at J, with 3 bases between. The part of the CDR3 DNA that was read is TGTGCTAGCAGTTCAGACGAAAGATTATTT. It is translated as CASSSDERLF. The whole CDR3 is CASSSDERLFF.

Remarks on this clone: The genes are named according to mouse. Coverage ceases 1 residue before the CDR3 finishes, and the germline J gene fills in the end. The chain couples TRBV3 to TRBJ2-5; D possibly corresponds to TRBD1 (5 bases). The germline gives CDR1 SNHLY, CDR2 FYNGKV (reference sequence). Trimming removed 4 bases at V and 2 bases at J, with 7 bases between. CDR3 length: 13 residues. CDR3 DNA, as far as it was read: TGTGCCAGCAGCTCGGACATCCAAGACACCCAGTAC. This sequence encodes CASSSDIQDTQY. The whole CDR3 protein is CASSSDIQDTQYF.

A note on this clone: All gene names here are mouse names. The CDR3 is cut off 1 residue early in the read; its end comes from the germline J gene. J is TRBJ1-1 and V is TRBV5; D remains ambiguous. CDR3 length: 14 residues. Germline loops: CDR1 LGHNA, CDR2 YNLKQL (reference sequence). With 0 bases removed from V and 5 bases from J, the gap between germline ends came to 10 bases. The CDR3 loop is CASSQEGRATEVFF. Incomplete CDR3 DNA: TGTGCCAGCAGCCAAGAGGGGAGGGCTACAGAAGTCTTC.

This clone was counted between two and nine times. Mouse gene names and germline throughout. Read sequence stops 1 residue before the CDR3 end, and the germline J gene provides the missing end. The chain is built from TRBV24 and TRBJ2-5; 8 positions match TRBD2. Germline loops: CDR1 KGHTA, CDR2 FRNEEI. V gave up 3 bases and J gave up 8 bases; unmatched junction bases: 7. This CDR3 has 14 amino acids. Partial CDR3 DNA: TGTGCCAGCAGTCTAGGGGGGGGCGCGGGCACCCAGTAC. This translates into CASSLGGGAGTQY. The full CDR3 sequence reads CASSLGGGAGTQYF.

About this clone itself: Any gene name here is a mouse gene name. The read ends 1 residue before the CDR3 terminus; that terminus is restored from the germline J gene. The V and J genes are TRBV2 and TRBJ1-1; possibly TRBD1 for D (6 bases). CDR1 LGHNA and CDR2 YSYQKL come from the germline V gene. V lost 2 bases, J lost 0 bases, and 13 bases lay in between. This CDR3 spans 16 amino acids. The CDR3 DNA, read in part, is TGTGCCAGCAGCCAAAACCCGGGACAAGCAAACACAGAAGTCTTC. Translating it yields CASSQNPGQANTEVF. From start to end, the CDR3 is CASSQNPGQANTEVFF.

This clone was counted only a few times. These gene names are mouse names. The read ends 1 residue shy of where the CDR3 ends; the end is completed using the germline J gene. This chain joins TRBV12-1 and TRBJ2-7; 7 nucleotides match TRBD2. The CDR3 runs 13 residues. Germline V CDR1 and CDR2: SGHSN, HYEKVE. J gave up 2 bases and V 0 bases, and 0 bases lay outside the gene matches. CDR3 DNA, as far as it was read: TGTGCCAGCTCTCTCTGGGGGGCCTATGAACAGTAC. Encoded protein: CASSLWGAYEQY. The full CDR3 sequence reads CASSLWGAYEQYF.

Note on this clone: Gene names denote mouse genes. The read stops 1 residue short of the end of the CDR3; the missing end is completed from the germline J gene. The chain uses TRBV3 and TRBJ2-1; D uncertain. The germline V gene encodes CDR1 SNHLY and CDR2 FYNGKV (reference sequence). The ends were cut back, 1 base at V and 5 bases at J, with 6 bases in the middle. The CDR3 is made up of 13 amino acids. CDR3: CASSLVTNAEQFF. The covered CDR3 bases are TGTGCCAGCAGCTTAGTGACAAATGCTGAGCAGTTC.

This clone was recorded only once. Gene names follow the mouse nomenclature. Read coverage stops 1 residue before the CDR3 terminus; the germline J gene supplies the remainder. The chain links TRBV26 to TRBJ2-7; D is possibly TRBD2 (6 bases). Trimming stripped 2 bases from V and 0 bases from J, with 8 bases between. The CDR3 runs 14 residues. Germline V gene data show CDR1 as KGHPV and CDR2 as FQNQEV (reference sequence). The part of the CDR3 DNA that was read is TGTGCCAGCAGTCTGCTGGGGAGCTCCTATGAACAGTAC. Translating gives CASSLLGSSYEQY. The entire CDR3 sequence reads CASSLLGSSYEQYF.